The entry that follows covers one T cell receptor (beta chain) sequence. Its specificity is not known. The sample comes from a study of Ad26.COV2.S vaccination and SARS-CoV-2 variants. Data came from immunoSEQ multiplex PCR; TCRdb stores just in-frame clones and leaves some out. The data contain under 150,000 clones, approximately 90% of them singletons. Germline V CDR1 and CDR2: ENHRY, SYGVKD. The germline V and J ends were trimmed by 1 base and 2 bases, with 9 bases remaining between them. CDR3 length: 15 amino acids. Study observations and caveats: Post-vaccination spike-specific CD8+ and CD4+ T cell responses reportedly had substantial breadth.

This sample comprised peripheral blood, obtained after recovery from COVID-19. The V and J genes are TRBV10-3 and TRBJ2-4, with D unclear. This TCR came from a human donor who had recovered from COVID-19. The CDR3 bases are TGTGCCATCAGTGAGTTTATGGGGACCAAAAACATTCAGTACTTC. Translation: CAISEFMGTKNIQYF.